The next 13 T cell receptor beta chains were all read from a single sample in a study of cytomegalovirus exposure and HLA in healthy donors. 13 Jbeta primers and 60 Vbeta primers were used for the PCR. Sequencing was performed with immunoSEQ multiplex PCR; in TCRdb, only in-frame clones are kept and a portion is missing. The sample's table shows over 100,000 clones. Sequencing input: PBMCs. The receptors come from a man aged 35 to 55 in good health and CMV-seropositive.

The V and J genes are TRBV27 and TRBJ2-1, with D maybe TRBD1 (5 bases). The germline gives CDR1 MNHEY, CDR2 SMNVEV (reference sequence). CDR3 length equals 15 residues. V lost 2 bases to trimming and J lost 1 base, with 9 bases between them. CDR3 coding DNA: TGTGCCAGCAGTTTAGGCGCAGGGTCCTACAATGAGCAGTTCTTC. Its translation is CASSLGAGSYNEQFF.

The chain carries TRBV30 and TRBJ2-7; perhaps TRBD1 as D (5 bases). CDR1 GTSNPN and CDR2 SVGIG come from the germline V gene (reference sequence). V lost 3 bases and J 2 bases, leaving 11 bases between the germline ends. CDR3 length: 13 amino acids. CDR3 coding DNA: TGTGCCTGGAGGGGGCCCTCACCCTACGAGCAGTACTTC. It codes for CAWRGPSPYEQYF.

The chain uses TRBV11-2 and TRBJ2-7; 11 bases match TRBD2. Trimming took 0 bases from V and 4 from J; bases not matched to a gene: 5. The length of the CDR3 is 16 residues. The germline V gene has CDR1 SGHAT and CDR2 FQNNGV. The CDR3 spells CASSLDLTSGVYEQYF. CDR3 bases: TGTGCCAGCAGCTTAGATCTGACTAGCGGGGTTTACGAGCAGTACTTC.

The DNA for the CDR3 is TGTGCCAGCAGCTCGACAGTCTTAGCCAAAAACATTCAGTACTTC. Translation: CASSSTVLAKNIQYF. The chain carries TRBV5-6 and TRBJ2-4; maybe TRBD1 (5 bases). The CDR3 has 15 residues. The V gene lost 3 bases and the J gene lost 0 bases, with 10 bases spanning the gap. Looked up from germline, CDR1 is SGHDT and CDR2 is YYEEEE.

The genes are TRBV10-3 and TRBJ1-4; TRBD1 agrees at 9 bases. The CDR3 totals 13 residues. Germline V gene sequence: CDR1 ENHRY, CDR2 SYGVKD. J gave up 6 bases and V 4 bases, and 0 bases lay outside the gene matches. In nucleotides, the CDR3 is TGTGCCATCAGTGGACAGGGGGATGAAAAACTGTTTTTT. Translated: CAISGQGDEKLFF.

This chain uses TRBV7-3 with TRBJ2-7; possibly TRBD2 for D (6 bases). Germline V lookup: CDR1 SGHTA, CDR2 FQGTGA. Between the trimmed V and J ends, which lost 8 bases and 7 bases, there was a span of 18 bases. The CDR3 extends over 13 amino acids. CDR3 nucleotide sequence: TGTGCCAGCGGGACCGGGGGAGCAGGGGAGCAGTACTTC. Protein: CASGTGGAGEQYF. Variable domain in full (rest from reference TRBV7-3 and TRBJ2-7): GAGVSQTPSNKVTEKGKYVELRCDPISGHTALYWYRQSLGQGPEFLIYFQGTGAADDSGLPNDRFFAVRPEGSVSTLKIQRTERGDSAVYLCASGTGGAGEQYFGPGTRLTVT.

The chain employs TRBV5-1 and TRBJ2-1; TRBD2 agrees at 8 bases. V was clipped by 2 bases and J by 6 bases; unmatched bases: 4. Looked up from germline, CDR1 is SGHRS and CDR2 is YFSETQ. The length of the CDR3 is 14 residues. The CDR3 reads CASSFSSGSNEQFF. The CDR3, as DNA: TGCGCCAGCAGCTTCTCCAGCGGGAGCAATGAGCAGTTCTTC.

CDR3 nucleotides: TGTGCCAGCAGCGAACCGCTAGACCGACCAAATGGCTACACCTTC. The encoded protein is CASSEPLDRPNGYTF. The chain recombines TRBV7-9 with TRBJ1-2; D not certain. The germline CDR1 and CDR2 sequences are SEHNR and FQNEAQ (reference sequence). This CDR3 contains 15 residues. V shed 5 bases and J shed 6 bases, with 19 bases lying between them.

This chain uses TRBV14 with TRBJ2-7, with 13 bases lining up with TRBD2. From germline, CDR1 is SGHDN and CDR2 FVKESK. The CDR3 has 15 amino acids. V was pared by 6 bases and J by 2 bases, with 4 bases of the junction left unmatched. This chain's CDR3 is CASRPGTSGTYEQYF. Written as DNA, the CDR3 is TGTGCCAGCAGGCCCGGGACTAGCGGGACCTACGAGCAGTACTTC.

This chain uses TRBV5-6 with TRBJ1-4, with D perhaps matching TRBD1 (6 bases). In germline, CDR1 is SGHDT, CDR2 YYEEEE. The CDR3 is 17 residues long. Trimming removed 4 bases from V and 1 base from J, with 17 bases in between. The CDR3 protein is CASSETGRAETNEKLFF. The CDR3, as DNA: TGTGCCAGCAGCGAAACAGGGAGGGCTGAAACTAATGAAAAACTGTTTTTT.

The chain joins TRBV6-4 to TRBJ2-1; D gene uncertain. CDR3 length equals 13 residues. V dropped 6 bases and J dropped 7 bases, with 13 bases sitting between them. The V gene's germline CDR1 is MRHNA and CDR2 SNTAGT. The CDR3 spells CASSQTPWNEQFF. DNA of the CDR3: TGTGCCAGCAGCCAGACTCCGTGGAATGAGCAGTTCTTC.

V gene TRBV6-6 combines with J gene TRBJ2-3, with D possibly being TRBD2 (6 bases). The length of the CDR3 is 15 residues. V shed 4 bases and J shed 0 bases, with 11 bases lying between them. Germline V gene sequence: CDR1 MNHNY, CDR2 SVGAGI (reference sequence). In DNA form, the CDR3 reads TGTGCCAGCAGTTTGGGGGGTTCTAGCACAGATACGCAGTATTTT. Translated, it gives CASSLGGSSTDTQYF.

The rearrangement links TRBV7-7 to TRBJ2-6; 7 nucleotides agree with TRBD2. J gave up 2 bases and V 5 bases, and 9 bases lay outside the gene matches. Per germline, CDR1 SSHAT and CDR2 FNYEAQ (reference sequence). The CDR3 is 17 amino acids. CDR3 protein: CASSPRGEGTGANVLTF. The CDR3, as DNA: TGTGCCAGCAGCCCCCGGGGGGAGGGAACTGGGGCCAACGTCCTGACTTTC.